These 26 T cell receptor beta chains originate from one sample sequenced in a study of cytomegalovirus exposure and HLA in healthy donors. Primers included in the PCR were 60 Vbeta and 13 Jbeta primers. The repertoire was sequenced with immunoSEQ multiplex PCR; TCRdb's copy has only in-frame clones and lacks some. The table lists approximately 140,000 clones, 88% of them singletons. Sequencing used PBMCs. These receptor sequences come from a woman in her forties in good health and CMV-seronegative.

The chain links TRBV5-4 to TRBJ2-3; 16 bases align to TRBD2. Germline CDR1 and CDR2: SGHNT and YYREEE (reference sequence). This CDR3 is 15 amino acids long. Germline trimming cut 8 bases from V and 6 bases from J; bases unmatched to any gene: 6. CDR3 protein: CASGTSGRAYDTQYF. CDR3 in DNA: TGTGCCAGTGGGACTAGCGGGAGGGCCTACGATACGCAGTATTTT. The full variable domain, rest sourced from reference TRBV5-4 and TRBJ2-3, is ETGVTQSPTHLIKTRGQQVTLRCSSQSGHNTVSWYQQALGQGPQFIFQYYREEENGRGNFPPRFSGLQFPNYSSELNVNALELDDSALYLCASGTSGRAYDTQYFGPGTRLTVL.

The V gene is TRBV11-1, the J gene TRBJ1-2; D unresolved. Trimming took off 0 bases at V and 8 bases at J, with 22 bases between the two ends. The CDR3 consists of 17 residues. Germline CDR1 reads SGHAT; CDR2 reads FQDESV (reference sequence). The CDR3 region is CASSLAGDPYRRGGYTF. The DNA of the CDR3 is TGTGCCAGCAGCTTAGCCGGGGATCCCTATAGACGAGGGGGCTACACCTTC. The full variable domain, with the rest looked up from reference TRBV11-1 and TRBJ1-2, is EAEVAQSPRYKITEKSQAVAFWCDPISGHATLYWYRQILGQGPELLVQFQDESVVDDSQLPKDRFSAERLKGVDSTLKIQPAELGDSAMYLCASSLAGDPYRRGGYTFGSGTRLTVV.

The J gene is TRBJ1-2, the V gene TRBV5-4; a weak D match, TRBD1 (5 bases). V was trimmed by 3 bases and J by 4 bases, leaving 13 bases between them. The CDR3 consists of 14 residues. Germline V lookup: CDR1 SGHNT, CDR2 YYREEE (reference sequence). This CDR3 reads CASSSDLGGYGYTF. CDR3 coding DNA: TGTGCCAGCAGCTCGGACCTCGGGGGCTATGGCTACACCTTC.

The chain joins TRBV29-1 to TRBJ1-2; possible D gene TRBD1, 6 bases. CDR1 is SQVTM and CDR2 is ANQGSEA in the germline V gene. Trimming shortened V by 3 bases and J by 4 bases, and 18 bases separated the two germline ends. The CDR3 is 15 residues long. The CDR3 coding sequence is TGCAGCGTTGATCAGGGGCAGGGCAGTATCTATGGCTACACCTTC. Translating gives CSVDQGQGSIYGYTF. Full variable domain (outside the CDR3, taken from reference TRBV29-1 and TRBJ1-2): SAVISQKPSRDICQRGTSLTIQCQVDSQVTMMFWYRQQPGQSLTLIATANQGSEATYESGFVIDKFPISRPNLTFSTLTVSNMSPEDSSIYLCSVDQGQGSIYGYTFGSGTRLTVV.

The rearrangement links TRBV27 to TRBJ2-7; TRBD1 matches 9 bases. V lost 5 bases to trimming and J lost 3 bases; unmatched junction nucleotides: 5. CDR3 length: 14 residues. Germline V gene lookup returns CDR1 MNHEY and CDR2 SMNVEV (reference sequence). CDR3 sequence reads: CASSRWGQGYEQYF. The CDR3 nucleotides read TGTGCCAGCAGTCGATGGGGACAGGGCTACGAGCAGTACTTC.

This clone occurred once. This rearrangement joins TRBV2 to TRBJ2-7; TRBD1 agrees at 10 bases. Germline V CDR1 and CDR2: SNHLY, FYNNEI. The CDR3 is 15 amino acids. V trimming: 6 bases; J trimming: 3 bases; junction bases outside the gene matches: 8. CDR3 coding DNA: TGTGCCAGCAGACCGGGACAGGGGAGGGTCTACGAGCAGTACTTC. It yields the protein CASRPGQGRVYEQYF.

The rearrangement joins TRBV20-1 to TRBJ1-1; tentatively, D is TRBD1 (6 bases). Germline V CDR1 and CDR2: DFQATT, SNEGSKA (reference sequence). The CDR3 loop spans 11 amino acids. V lost 3 bases and J lost 7, with 9 bases in between. CDR3 region: CSARTGVEAFF. The CDR3 DNA follows: TGCAGTGCTAGGACAGGCGTTGAAGCTTTCTTT.

The chain is built from TRBV7-9 and TRBJ2-1; 10 nucleotides line up with TRBD2. V dropped 5 bases and J dropped 10; count of bases not matched to a gene: 14. The CDR3 is 16 residues long. Germline V gene lookup returns CDR1 SEHNR and CDR2 FQNEAQ (reference sequence). This CDR3 is CASSLRSSGSFWEQFF. CDR3 DNA: TGTGCCAGCAGCCTCCGATCTAGCGGGAGCTTCTGGGAGCAGTTCTTC.

The chain couples TRBV6-6 to TRBJ2-7; D remains ambiguous. Germline loops: CDR1 MNHNY, CDR2 SVGAGI (reference sequence). V was cut by 2 bases and J by 1 base, with 15 bases left in between. CDR3 length: 16 residues. The CDR3 spells CASSYDRVLGSYEQYF. CDR3 sequence (DNA): TGTGCCAGCAGTTACGATCGGGTCTTAGGATCCTACGAGCAGTACTTC.

This clone was recorded only once. The chain uses TRBV7-2 and TRBJ2-7; 11 nucleotides match TRBD1. The CDR3 length is 15 residues. V shed 1 base, J shed 4 bases, and the junction held 3 bases outside the gene matches. Germline V CDR1 and CDR2: SGHTA, FQGNSA. In nucleotides, the CDR3 is TGTGCCAGCAGCTTAGGGGACAGGGGGTGGTACGAGCAGTACTTC. Its translation: CASSLGDRGWYEQYF.

The rearrangement links TRBV4-2 to TRBJ2-3, with a tentative D call TRBD2 (5 bases). Trimming pared 4 bases from V and 0 bases from J, leaving 11 bases between. Germline V lookup: CDR1 LGHNA, CDR2 YNFKEQ. The CDR3 runs to 15 residues. Here the CDR3 DNA reads TGTGCCAGCAGCCTTAAGGAGCGGAGCACAGATACGCAGTATTTT. The encoded protein is CASSLKERSTDTQYF.

The V call is TRBV29-1, the J call TRBJ2-5; TRBD1 matches at 8 bases. The J call may be faulty, since TRBJ2-7 better matches the DNA end. Germline V CDR1 and CDR2: SQVTM, ANQGSEA. CDR3 size: 12 residues. This CDR3 is CSFRRGQGEQYF. The CDR3 coding sequence is TGCAGCTTTCGCAGGGGGCAGGGCGAGCAGTACTTC.

V and J are TRBV2 and TRBJ1-1; 7 bases line up with TRBD1. The V gene end was trimmed by 6 bases and the J gene end by 6 bases; junction bases not matched to a gene: 1. This CDR3 spans 11 amino acids. CDR1 is SNHLY and CDR2 is FYNNEI in the germline V gene. The DNA of the CDR3 is TGTGCCAGCAGAGGGGGCTCTGAAGCTTTCTTT. It yields the protein CASRGGSEAFF. The complete variable domain, with remaining parts taken from reference TRBV2 and TRBJ1-1, reads EPEVTQTPSHQVTQMGQEVILRCVPISNHLYFYWYRQILGQKVEFLVSFYNNEISEKSEIFDDQFSVERPDGSNFTLKIRSTKLEDSAMYFCASRGGSEAFFGQGTRLTVV.

The J gene is TRBJ2-1, the V gene TRBV5-1; D possibly corresponds to TRBD2 (6 bases). CDR1 is SGHRS, CDR2 YFSETQ, per germline. The V end was cut by 2 bases, the J end by 2 bases, with 11 bases between. The CDR3 sequence is 15 residues long. CDR3 protein: CASSLAGPTYNEQFF. The CDR3 DNA sequence: TGCGCCAGCAGCTTAGCGGGCCCGACCTACAATGAGCAGTTCTTC.

This clone is a singleton in its sample. V usage is TRBV10-3 and J usage is TRBJ2-2; TRBD1 aligns across 9 bases. Unmatched junction bases numbered 12, after V lost 10 bases and J lost 6 bases. Germline CDR1 is ENHRY and CDR2 is SYGVKD. This CDR3 comprises 15 residues. CDR3 bases: TGTGCCACCCGATCACAGGGGGCGCGTTCCGGGGAGCTGTTTTTT. This encodes CATRSQGARSGELFF.

This chain connects TRBV5-1 to TRBJ2-7, with D possibly TRBD2 on 5 matching bases. V lost 5 bases and J 6 bases, leaving 15 bases between the germline ends. Per the germline V gene, CDR1 is SGHRS and CDR2 is YFSETQ. This CDR3 is built from 13 residues. As DNA, the CDR3 is TGCGCCAGCAGTTCGGGGAATCTTCGCGAGCAGTACTTC. This encodes CASSSGNLREQYF.

The chain employs TRBV5-1 and TRBJ1-2; tentatively, D is TRBD1 (6 bases). The CDR3 extends over 15 amino acids. Germline V CDR1 and CDR2: SGHRS, YFSETQ. The V end lost 5 bases, the J end lost 2 bases, and 16 bases lay between the germline ends. The CDR3 bases are TGCGCCAGCAGGATTGACGGGACAAGAAACTATGGCTACACCTTC. Translation: CASRIDGTRNYGYTF.

The rearrangement links TRBV15 to TRBJ2-5; TRBD1 might be the D (6 bases). The CDR3 consists of 13 residues. Germline CDR1 and CDR2: LNHNV and YYDKDF (reference sequence). V was trimmed by 8 bases and J by 3 bases, leaving 13 bases between them. The DNA of the CDR3 is TGTGCCACCCGCGCAGACAGGAAAGAGACCCAGTACTTC. This gives the protein CATRADRKETQYF.

The rearrangement joins TRBV18 to TRBJ2-3, with D tentatively TRBD2 (6 bases). The V end lost 6 bases, the J end lost 6 bases, and 16 bases lay between the germline ends. From germline, CDR1 is KGHSH and CDR2 LQKENI. The CDR3 sequence is 14 residues long. CDR3 DNA sequence: TGTGCCAGCTCCCGGGAGCCCGTGGCGGATACGCAGTATTTT. Amino acid sequence: CASSREPVADTQYF.

Concerning this clone itself: The sample carries other DNA sequences with the same CDR3. This chain joins TRBV30 and TRBJ2-3; 8 nucleotides line up with TRBD2. Germline V gives CDR1 GTSNPN, CDR2 SVGIG (reference sequence). V lost 8 bases to trimming and J lost 5 bases; unmatched junction nucleotides: 6. The CDR3 runs to 12 residues. The CDR3 DNA reads as TGTGCCCTAGGACTAGCTGGAGATACGCAGTATTTT. It specifies CALGLAGDTQYF.

V gene TRBV21-1 combines with J gene TRBJ2-4; TRBD2 is taken as the D call from the table, unchecked against the DNA. TRBV21-1 corresponds to a pseudogene. There are 17 residues in the CDR3. For the CDR3, the DNA is TGTGCCAGCAGCAAGGGGAGCGACCCCAAAGGGCGAATCATTCAGTACTTC. This sequence encodes CASSKGSDPKGRIIQYF.

The gene calls are TRBV28 and TRBJ1-1, with D perhaps TRBD1 (5 bases). CDR1 MDHEN and CDR2 SYDVKM come from the germline V gene. Trimming pared 3 bases from V and 6 bases from J, leaving 14 bases between. This CDR3 has 14 amino acids. CDR3 protein: CASSFGGGWPEAFF. As DNA, the CDR3 is TGTGCCAGCAGTTTCGGTGGGGGGTGGCCTGAAGCTTTCTTT.

The rearrangement uses TRBV28 and TRBJ1-5, with 7 nucleotides matching TRBD1. CDR1 and CDR2 (germline): MDHEN, SYDVKM. The CDR3 spans 14 residues. The V segment lost 5 bases and the J segment 6 bases; nucleotides outside the gene matches: 7. CDR3 protein: CASSPDRAVQPQHF. The CDR3 DNA sequence: TGTGCCAGCAGTCCCGACAGGGCTGTTCAGCCCCAGCATTTT.

This sequence joins TRBV11-2 and TRBJ2-3; 9 bases line up with TRBD1. Germline V gene sequence: CDR1 SGHAT, CDR2 FQNNGV. V gave up 5 bases and J gave up 0 bases; unmatched junction bases: 3. This CDR3 has 15 amino acids. The CDR3 nucleotides read TGTGCCAGCAGCCTGGGACAGGGAAGCACAGATACGCAGTATTTT. Its protein is CASSLGQGSTDTQYF.

In nucleotides, the CDR3 is TGTGCCAGTAGTCGGACAGGGGGCCCTGGCTACACCTTC. Amino acid sequence: CASSRTGGPGYTF. The chain joins TRBV19 to TRBJ1-2; TRBD1 aligns across 11 bases. V shed 5 bases and J 7 bases; nucleotides not matched to a gene: 3. The CDR3 consists of 13 residues. Germline CDR1 is LNHDA and CDR2 is SQIVND (reference sequence). Using reference TRBV19 and TRBJ1-2 for the parts outside the CDR3, the full variable domain is DGGITQSPKYLFRKEGQNVTLSCEQNLNHDAMYWYRQDPGQGLRLIYYSQIVNDFQKGDIAEGYSVSREKKESFPLTVTSAQKNPTAFYLCASSRTGGPGYTFGSGTRLTVV.

This clone occurred once. One end of the junction varies from germline; a read error may be responsible. The V and J genes are TRBV5-3 and TRBJ2-4; 8 nucleotides match TRBD1. TRBV5-3 is annotated as an ORF whose role is uncertain. This CDR3 spans 13 amino acids. Here the CDR3 DNA reads TGCGGCATCAGGGGGCGAGGCAAAAACATTCAGTACTTC. Protein: CGIRGRGKNIQYF.